This entry is about one TCR beta chain. A much larger clone differs from this one at a single base, so this may be a read error. The entry originates in a study of T cells in Graves' hyperthyroidism and ophthalmopathy. CDR1 DFQATT and CDR2 SNEGSKA come from the germline V gene (reference sequence). This CDR3 has 15 amino acids. The germline V and J ends were trimmed by 5 bases and 4 bases, with 17 bases remaining between them. The TCR beta CDR3 regions underwent amplification using RNA transcripts as the source. HTBI primers were the set used in a first-round RT-PCR of the TCR CDR3. MiXCR was run by TCRdb on the multiplex PCR reads, yielding one entry per CDR3 protein. The sample lists hundreds of thousands of distinct CDR3 sequences; roughly 14% were seen once. A Clinical Activity Score of at least 3, a NOSPECS grade of at least 4 and a duration under 3 months were recorded in the ophthalmopathy patients. Investigators excluded patients with uncontrolled infection, other autoimmune disease, pregnancy or lactation. Diagnoses rested on clinical symptoms, serum thyroxine and TRAb, thyroid ultrasound and orbital computed tomography. The authors obtained PBMCs from more than 9.5 ml of fresh peripheral blood.

The origin of this receptor is a woman aged 40 to 50 with Graves' ophthalmopathy. Sequenced: blood. This chain links TRBV20-1 with TRBJ2-2; TRBD2 might be the D (5 bases). The CDR3 sequence is CSAAGAVDGTGELFF. The CDR3 DNA reads TGCAGTGCTGCCGGAGCGGTCGATGGCACCGGGGAGCTGTTTTTT.